These 28 T cell receptor beta chains were sequenced from one sample in a study of blood T cell repertoires in COVID-19. Some clones are missing from TCRdb's copy, which holds only in-frame ones; the method was immunoSEQ multiplex PCR. There are 360,000 or so clones in the sample; nearly 90% occur only once, and around 6.3% lies in the top ten. Sequencing was performed on peripheral blood. These receptors all come from a man younger than 35 with active or convalescent COVID-19.

This clone has a single count. The chain joins TRBV5-1 to TRBJ2-7; 11 positions match TRBD2. V lost 2 bases to trimming and J lost 0 bases; unmatched junction nucleotides: 4. There are 16 residues in the CDR3. The germline gives CDR1 SGHRS, CDR2 YFSETQ. CDR3 in DNA: TGCGCCAGCAGCTTTACTAGCGGGGGCTTCTCCTACGAGCAGTACTTC. This codes for CASSFTSGGFSYEQYF. Together with reference TRBV5-1 and TRBJ2-7, the CDR3 gives the full variable domain: KAGVTQTPRYLIKTRGQQVTLSCSPISGHRSVSWYQQTPGQGLQFLFEYFSETQRNKGNFPGRFSGRQFSNSRSEMNVSTLELGDSALYLCASSFTSGGFSYEQYFGPGTRLTVT.

The rearrangement links TRBV5-5 to TRBJ1-5; D is unresolved. Germline values: CDR1 SGHKS, CDR2 YYEKEE (reference sequence). The V gene lost 3 bases and the J gene lost 7 bases, with 11 bases spanning the gap. This CDR3 is 13 amino acids long. The CDR3 DNA is TGTGCCAGCAGCTCGTTGCGGGAACAGCCCCAGCATTTT. Amino acids: CASSSLREQPQHF.

V usage is TRBV5-5 and J usage is TRBJ1-2; tentative D call: TRBD1 (5 bases). V gave up 0 bases and J gave up 4 bases, with 13 bases separating them. Germline values: CDR1 SGHKS, CDR2 YYEKEE (reference sequence). The CDR3 runs 15 residues. CDR3 DNA sequence: TGTGCCAGCAGCTTGGCCTGGGGGGTTTCCTATGGCTACACCTTC. Amino acid sequence: CASSLAWGVSYGYTF.

The chain carries TRBV6-5 and TRBJ2-4; 7 nucleotides line up with TRBD2. The germline V gene has CDR1 MNHEY and CDR2 SVGAGI. J gave up 1 base and V 8 bases, and 2 bases lay outside the gene matches. There are 13 residues in the CDR3. The CDR3 here is CASGGEAKNIQYF. In DNA form, the CDR3 reads TGTGCCAGCGGGGGGGAGGCCAAAAACATTCAGTACTTC.

The chain employs TRBV7-2 and TRBJ2-2; perhaps TRBD2 as D (5 bases). Per the germline V gene, CDR1 is SGHTA and CDR2 is FQGNSA. V lost 5 bases and J 0 bases, leaving 10 bases between the germline ends. There are 15 residues in the CDR3. This chain's CDR3 is CASSRGQPNTGELFF. The CDR3 DNA reads TGTGCCAGCAGCCGCGGGCAACCGAACACCGGGGAGCTGTTTTTT.

The genes are TRBV2 and TRBJ1-5, with a weak D call TRBD1 (6 bases). This CDR3 spans 15 amino acids. Deletions cut 6 bases from V and 0 bases from J, with 12 bases between. CDR1 is SNHLY, CDR2 FYNNEI, per germline. The CDR3 loop is CASRPQGPSNQPQHF. Here the CDR3 DNA reads TGTGCCAGCAGGCCACAGGGACCTAGCAATCAGCCCCAGCATTTT.

The gene calls are TRBV19 and TRBJ1-5; a possible D gene is TRBD1 (5 bases). Germline CDR1 reads LNHDA; CDR2 reads SQIVND (reference sequence). Trimming left V 10 bases short and J 7 bases short, with 20 bases between. CDR3 length equals 14 residues. CDR3 sequence: CATRERGVGQPQHF. The CDR3 coding sequence is TGTGCCACCCGGGAGAGAGGGGTCGGACAGCCCCAGCATTTT.

This clone has a count of ten or more. The CDR3 ends on some other residue instead of the conserved phenylalanine or tryptophan, so this is likely a read error. It is unclear where the CDR3 begins or ends on the DNA, so no DNA is shown, and the CDR3 is as TCRdb lists it. The chain joins TRBV13 to TRBJ1-6. Germline lookup yields CDR1 PRHDT and CDR2 FYEKMQ (reference sequence). The CDR3 spans 11 residues, counting both ends. The CDR3 reads CASSLDEVAEP.

The chain employs TRBV11-3 and TRBJ2-5; TRBD1 matches 7 bases. The CDR3 contains 13 residues. In germline, CDR1 is SGHNT, CDR2 YENEEA. V trimming: 5 bases; J trimming: 5 bases; junction bases outside the gene matches: 5. CDR3 sequence (DNA): TGTGCCAGCAGCCTACAGGGGAAGGAGACCCAGTACTTC. It yields the protein CASSLQGKETQYF.

The chain is built from TRBV7-2 and TRBJ1-4, with D unresolved. Trimming left V 5 bases short and J 13 bases short, with 17 bases between. The CDR3 is 13 amino acids. Germline CDR1 is SGHTA and CDR2 is FQGNSA. As DNA, the CDR3 is TGTGCCAGCAGCGACGTCCGGGAAAGCTCACTGTTTTTT. Its protein is CASSDVRESSLFF. Drawing the rest from reference TRBV7-2 and TRBJ1-4, the complete variable domain is GAGVSQSPSNKVTEKGKDVELRCDPISGHTALYWYRQSLGQGLEFLIYFQGNSAPDKSGLPSDRFSAERTGGSVSTLTIQRTQQEDSAVYLCASSDVRESSLFFGSGTQLSVL.

The V call is TRBV7-2, the J call TRBJ2-1, with TRBD1 matching 7 bases. This CDR3 is 16 amino acids long. CDR1 is SGHTA and CDR2 is FQGNSA in the germline V gene. Losses at the gene ends were 7 bases for V and 6 bases for J; bases not matched to a gene: 15. The CDR3 here is CASTERGGVGGNEQFF. DNA of the CDR3: TGTGCCAGCACCGAAAGAGGGGGCGTCGGAGGCAATGAGCAGTTCTTC.

CDR3 bases: TGTGCCAGCACCCCGGAGTGGGGAGGGACTGAAGCTTTCTTT. Protein sequence: CASTPEWGGTEAFF. The V and J genes are TRBV28 and TRBJ1-1; D remains ambiguous. Germline lookup yields CDR1 MDHEN and CDR2 SYDVKM. Between the trimmed V and J ends, which lost 7 bases and 5 bases, there was a span of 17 bases. The CDR3 runs to 14 residues.

On this clone itself: The same CDR3 arises from other DNA sequences in this sample as well. The chain carries TRBV19 and TRBJ1-5; D unresolved. V lost 4 bases to trimming and J lost 0 bases, with 10 bases between them. Per germline, CDR1 LNHDA and CDR2 SQIVND (reference sequence). The CDR3 extends over 15 amino acids. The CDR3 coding sequence is TGTGCCAGTAGTACCACAGACTATAGCAATCAGCCCCAGCATTTT. Amino acids: CASSTTDYSNQPQHF. Full variable domain (rest looked up from reference TRBV19 and TRBJ1-5): DGGITQSPKYLFRKEGQNVTLSCEQNLNHDAMYWYRQDPGQGLRLIYYSQIVNDFQKGDIAEGYSVSREKKESFPLTVTSAQKNPTAFYLCASSTTDYSNQPQHFGDGTRLSIL.

The chain recombines TRBV5-1 with TRBJ1-5; D remains unclear. The germline V gene encodes CDR1 SGHRS and CDR2 YFSETQ. The CDR3 is 15 residues long. The germline V and J ends were trimmed by 0 bases and 2 bases, with 9 bases remaining between them. CDR3 region: CASSLDGSGNQPQHF. CDR3 nucleotides: TGCGCCAGCAGCTTGGACGGGAGTGGCAATCAGCCCCAGCATTTT.

V is TRBV28 and J is TRBJ1-3, with a possible D match to TRBD1 (5 bases). Germline-derived CDR1 and CDR2 are MDHEN and SYDVKM. The CDR3 extends over 14 amino acids. The germline V and J ends were trimmed by 6 bases and 4 bases, with 13 bases remaining between them. The CDR3 is CASRGDPSGNTIYF. DNA for the CDR3: TGTGCCAGCAGAGGGGATCCCTCCGGAAACACCATATATTTT.

This clone was detected only once. The chain combines TRBV27 with TRBJ1-2; 11 bases are shared with TRBD1. After removal of 0 bases from V and 4 bases from J, the junction contained 4 bases not matched to a gene. The CDR3 has 16 amino acids. Germline loops: CDR1 MNHEY, CDR2 SMNVEV (reference sequence). The CDR3 sequence: CASSLSPGQGAYGYTF. The CDR3 nucleotides read TGTGCCAGCAGTTTATCCCCCGGACAGGGGGCCTATGGCTACACCTTC.

The chain has TRBV19 and TRBJ2-1; 10 nucleotides align to TRBD2. CDR3 length: 17 amino acids. The germline V gene encodes CDR1 LNHDA and CDR2 SQIVND (reference sequence). V lost 5 bases, J lost 7 bases, and 14 bases stayed unmatched. As DNA, the CDR3 is TGTGCCAGTAGTGGGGGGAATCTAGCGGGAGTAGGAAATGAGCAGTTCTTC. It yields the protein CASSGGNLAGVGNEQFF.

This clone appeared a few times. J is TRBJ1-2 and V is TRBV24-1, with D maybe TRBD1 (5 bases). V was shortened by 2 bases and J by 8 bases, with 14 bases between the two germline ends. Germline V gene data show CDR1 as KGHDR and CDR2 as SFDVKD. This CDR3 region has 14 residues. The CDR3 loop is CATSDSKGPFGYTF. The CDR3 region has the DNA TGTGCCACCAGTGATTCTAAGGGGCCGTTCGGCTACACCTTC.

This chain uses TRBV6-2 or TRBV6-3 with TRBJ2-7; either TRBD1 or TRBD2 may fit D (5 bases each). V was clipped by 6 bases and J by 4 bases, with 16 bases between them. This CDR3 comprises 14 residues. Germline CDR1 MNHEY, CDR2 SVGEGT. CDR3 in amino acids: CASSPGREPYEQYF. For the CDR3, the DNA is TGTGCCAGCAGCCCAGGGAGAGAGCCTTACGAGCAGTACTTC.

This rearrangement joins TRBV25-1 to TRBJ2-2, with a possible D match to TRBD1 (6 bases). V was cut by 5 bases and J by 9 bases, with 16 bases left in between. Germline CDR1 reads MGHDK; CDR2 reads SYGVNS. This CDR3 contains 14 residues. As DNA, the CDR3 is TGTGCCAGCAGTCGAACAGGGACGGGCAGGGAGCTGTTTTTT. This codes for CASSRTGTGRELFF. The entire variable domain, with the rest obtained from reference TRBV25-1 and TRBJ2-2, is as follows: EADIYQTPRYLVIGTGKKITLECSQTMGHDKMYWYQQDPGMELHLIHYSYGVNSTEKGDLSSESTVSRIRTEHFPLTLESARPSHTSQYLCASSRTGTGRELFFGEGSRLTVL.

This clone was seen a handful of times. The chain recombines TRBV2 with TRBJ2-1; 8 bases fit TRBD2. J gave up 0 bases and V 6 bases, and 1 base lay outside the gene matches. The CDR3 consists of 14 residues. Germline lookup yields CDR1 SNHLY and CDR2 FYNNEI. CDR3 residues: CASRSGSSYNEQFF. The CDR3 region has the DNA TGTGCCAGCAGAAGCGGGAGCTCCTACAATGAGCAGTTCTTC.

CDR3 bases: TGTGCCACCAGCACACTCGGACAGGTCGAGTACGAGCAGTACTTC. The encoded protein is CATSTLGQVEYEQYF. The chain joins TRBV15 to TRBJ2-7; TRBD1 matches 7 bases. After removal of 4 bases from V and 4 bases from J, the junction contained 10 bases not matched to a gene. In germline, CDR1 is LNHNV, CDR2 YYDKDF (reference sequence). The CDR3 loop spans 15 amino acids. Together with reference TRBV15 and TRBJ2-7, the CDR3 gives the full variable domain: DAMVIQNPRYQVTQFGKPVTLSCSQTLNHNVMYWYQQKSSQAPKLLFHYYDKDFNNEADTPDNFQSRRPNTSFCFLDIRSPGLGDTAMYLCATSTLGQVEYEQYFGPGTRLTVT.

The rearrangement joins TRBV5-1 to TRBJ2-2, with 7 bases matching TRBD2. This CDR3 region has 14 residues. Germline assignment: CDR1 SGHRS and CDR2 YFSETQ. J was trimmed by 4 bases and V by 2 bases; bases with no gene match: 2. As DNA, the CDR3 is TGCGCCAGCAGCTTCGCGGGAGCCACCGGGGAGCTGTTTTTT. Translation gives CASSFAGATGELFF.

V gene TRBV24-1 combines with J gene TRBJ2-1, with D uncertain. This CDR3 region has 13 residues. The V gene lost 1 base and the J gene lost 12 bases, with 12 bases spanning the gap. From germline, CDR1 is KGHDR and CDR2 SFDVKD. In DNA form, the CDR3 reads TGTGCCACCAGTGATTTTGCGCCCCCGGTGCAGTTCTTC. Translating it yields CATSDFAPPVQFF.

The chain couples TRBV19 to TRBJ1-6; possibly TRBD1 for D (6 bases). V lost 5 bases and J 5 bases, leaving 25 bases between the germline ends. This CDR3 has 19 amino acids. Germline V gives CDR1 LNHDA, CDR2 SQIVND (reference sequence). CDR3 in DNA: TGTGCCAGTAGTCTTACCGGGACACAGGCCGGAGTCGATAATTCACCCCTCCACTTT. This encodes CASSLTGTQAGVDNSPLHF.

CDR3 sequence: CASSLGTGSKYEQYF. Written as DNA, the CDR3 is TGTGCCAGCAGCTTAGGGACAGGGAGTAAATACGAGCAGTACTTC. The chain links TRBV7-2 to TRBJ2-7; 8 positions agree with TRBD1. This CDR3 spans 15 amino acids. Unmatched junction bases numbered 6, after V lost 1 base and J lost 4 bases. Germline CDR1 reads SGHTA; CDR2 reads FQGNSA.

This chain uses TRBV15 with TRBJ1-2, with TRBD1 matching over 10 bases. CDR3 length: 16 residues. The V segment lost 4 bases and the J segment 1 base; nucleotides outside the gene matches: 6. Looked up from germline, CDR1 is LNHNV and CDR2 is YYDKDF (reference sequence). The CDR3 DNA sequence: TGTGCCACCAGCACTGGGGGGACAGGGGTTAACTATGGCTACACCTTC. Translation: CATSTGGTGVNYGYTF.

The rearrangement uses TRBV28 and TRBJ1-5; 7 bases align to TRBD1. V shed 2 bases and J 3 bases; nucleotides not matched to a gene: 7. The CDR3 totals 16 residues. Looked up from germline, CDR1 is MDHEN and CDR2 is SYDVKM. CDR3 sequence (DNA): TGTGCCAGCAGTTTAGGCAGGGGGTCACTCAATCAGCCCCAGCATTTT. Protein product: CASSLGRGSLNQPQHF.